The 18 T cell receptor beta chains given below trace back to one sample, sequenced in a study. TCRdb re-called the RT-PCR reads through MiXCR, storing one row per CDR3 protein. Of about 700,000 distinct CDR3 sequences in the sample, approximately 14% were seen once. Sequenced material: memory CD4+ T cells from blood. The source of these receptors is a female donor in good health, serving as a healthy control.

This rearrangement joins TRBV2 to TRBJ2-2, with TRBD1 as a possible D gene (6 bases). The germline gives CDR1 SNHLY, CDR2 FYNNEI. The length of the CDR3 is 12 residues. V dropped 11 bases and J dropped 1 base, with 8 bases sitting between them. The CDR3 bases are TGTGCCGGGGGACAGAACACCGGGGAGCTGTTTTTT. This gives the protein CAGGQNTGELFF.

CDR3 nucleotide sequence: TGTGCCAGCTCGTCGACAGGGAACACAGATACGCAGTATTTT. Translating it yields CASSSTGNTDTQYF. The V gene is TRBV18, the J gene TRBJ2-3, with 7 bases lining up with TRBD1. This CDR3 contains 14 residues. With V trimmed by 6 bases and J by 2 bases, 5 bases remained unmatched. Germline lookup yields CDR1 KGHSH and CDR2 LQKENI.

This clonotype was counted ten times or more. CDR3 sequence: CASSTAPPINEQFF. The CDR3 DNA sequence: TGCGCCAGTAGTACGGCCCCCCCGATCAATGAGCAGTTCTTC. The chain couples TRBV5-1 to TRBJ2-1, with D hard to call. CDR3 size: 14 residues. Germline CDR1 is SGHRS and CDR2 is YFSETQ. Trimming removed 8 bases at V and 6 bases at J, with 18 bases between.

This clonotype was seen at least ten times. The V and J genes are TRBV6-5 and TRBJ1-1; 7 bases align to TRBD1. V lost 5 bases to trimming and J lost 1 base; unmatched junction nucleotides: 19. CDR3 size: 19 residues. In germline, CDR1 is MNHEY, CDR2 SVGAGI. The CDR3 DNA follows: TGTGCCAGCAGTCCCTATCACCCGACAGGGCTGGTAACGAACACTGAAGCTTTCTTT. It is translated as CASSPYHPTGLVTNTEAFF.

V is TRBV7-2 and J is TRBJ2-4; TRBD1 aligns across 7 bases. V lost 3 bases and J lost 9; bases outside the gene matches: 5. Germline CDR1 reads SGHTA; CDR2 reads FQGNSA. This CDR3 spans 13 amino acids. This CDR3 reads CASSFTGVGIQYF. The CDR3 nucleotides are TGTGCCAGCAGCTTCACAGGGGTCGGCATTCAGTACTTC. Variable domain in full (rest from reference TRBV7-2 and TRBJ2-4): GAGVSQSPSNKVTEKGKDVELRCDPISGHTALYWYRQSLGQGLEFLIYFQGNSAPDKSGLPSDRFSAERTGGSVSTLTIQRTQQEDSAVYLCASSFTGVGIQYFGAGTRLSVL.

This clonotype was found many times. The rearrangement uses TRBV5-1 and TRBJ2-7, with 7 nucleotides matching TRBD1. This CDR3 spans 15 amino acids. Trimming removed 2 bases from V and 1 base from J; junction bases left unmatched: 6. Germline lookup yields CDR1 SGHRS and CDR2 YFSETQ. CDR3 amino acids: CASSLNHRGSYEQYF. The CDR3 nucleotides are TGCGCCAGCAGCTTAAATCACAGGGGTTCCTACGAGCAGTACTTC.

The genes are TRBV20-1 and TRBJ1-1; no clear D gene. V was clipped by 0 bases and J by 2 bases, with 10 bases between them. The CDR3 covers 14 residues. CDR1 and CDR2 (germline): DFQATT, SNEGSKA (reference sequence). DNA of the CDR3: TGCAGTGCTAGAGACCCGGAACCAAACACTGAAGCTTTCTTT. Its protein product is CSARDPEPNTEAFF.

The rearrangement links TRBV29-1 to TRBJ1-1, with TRBD1 as a possible D gene (6 bases). CDR1 and CDR2 from the germline V gene are SQVTM and ANQGSEA. Trimming left V 6 bases short and J 4 bases short, with 15 bases between. The CDR3 has 13 amino acids. This chain's CDR3 is CSVGRGVATEAFF. The CDR3 DNA reads TGCAGCGTGGGGAGGGGGGTAGCCACTGAAGCTTTCTTT.

The V call is TRBV20-1, the J call TRBJ2-1; TRBD1 is a possible D gene (5 bases). CDR3 size: 13 residues. Trimming stripped 7 bases from V and 1 base from J, with 11 bases between. Germline lookup yields CDR1 DFQATT and CDR2 SNEGSKA (reference sequence). The CDR3 loop reads CSVGLVSYNEQFF. The CDR3 coding sequence is TGCAGTGTGGGGCTAGTTTCCTACAATGAGCAGTTCTTC.

This chain joins TRBV9 and TRBJ1-5; no reliable D call. V shed 3 bases and J shed 7 bases, with 11 bases lying between them. Germline V gene data show CDR1 as SGDLS and CDR2 as YYNGEE. The CDR3 totals 13 residues. The CDR3 spells CASSEGGGQPQHF. The CDR3 DNA sequence: TGTGCCAGCAGCGAGGGCGGAGGCCAGCCCCAGCATTTT.

This clonotype has ten or more counts. CDR3 sequence reads: CASSGDGRAADTQYF. In DNA, the CDR3 is TGTGCCAGCAGTGGAGACGGGAGGGCCGCAGATACGCAGTATTTT. The J gene is TRBJ2-3, the V gene TRBV6-6; 8 positions match TRBD2. V dropped 5 bases and J dropped 4; count of bases not matched to a gene: 8. The CDR3 runs to 15 residues. Germline CDR1 and CDR2: MNHNY and SVGAGI (reference sequence).

The chain employs TRBV5-1 and TRBJ2-2, with D hard to call. Germline assignment: CDR1 SGHRS and CDR2 YFSETQ. V shed 0 bases and J shed 4 bases, with 16 bases lying between them. This CDR3 contains 17 residues. The CDR3 here is CASSLEGLGYGTGELFF. Written as DNA, the CDR3 is TGCGCCAGCAGCTTGGAAGGTTTAGGGTACGGCACCGGGGAGCTGTTTTTT.

At least ten counts were recorded for this clonotype. The J gene is TRBJ2-6, the V gene TRBV11-2; D remains ambiguous. The CDR3 has 16 amino acids. Germline V gene data show CDR1 as SGHAT and CDR2 as FQNNGV. V shed 1 base and J shed 0 bases, with 7 bases lying between them. The CDR3 reads CASSLGVYSGANVLTF. In DNA, the CDR3 is TGTGCCAGCAGCTTAGGCGTATACTCTGGGGCCAACGTCCTGACTTTC.

This clonotype was counted only a few times. V and J are TRBV9 and TRBJ2-6; D is unclear. The CDR3 covers 14 residues. V lost 1 base and J 0 bases, leaving 2 bases between the germline ends. Looked up from germline, CDR1 is SGDLS and CDR2 is YYNGEE. The CDR3, as DNA: TGTGCCAGCAGCGTACCCTCTGGGGCCAACGTCCTGACTTTC. This encodes CASSVPSGANVLTF.

The chain employs TRBV28 and TRBJ1-2, with D possibly being TRBD1 (6 bases). Between the trimmed V and J ends, which lost 11 bases and 2 bases, there was a span of 12 bases. CDR3 size: 12 residues. Germline CDR1 and CDR2: MDHEN and SYDVKM. In DNA form, the CDR3 reads TGTGCCGAGGGGGGGGGCAACTATGGCTACACCTTC. Protein sequence: CAEGGGNYGYTF.

The J gene is TRBJ2-7, the V gene TRBV20-1, with D perhaps TRBD1 (6 bases). Per germline, CDR1 DFQATT and CDR2 SNEGSKA (reference sequence). V was clipped by 5 bases and J by 3 bases, with 17 bases between them. CDR3 size: 14 residues. The CDR3 loop reads CSAAGQKGGYEQYF. For the CDR3, the DNA is TGCAGTGCTGCTGGACAGAAAGGAGGCTACGAGCAGTACTTC.

This rearrangement joins TRBV7-9 to TRBJ2-6; TRBD1 agrees at 7 bases. The CDR3 runs to 17 residues. CDR1 and CDR2 (germline): SEHNR, FQNEAQ (reference sequence). V shed 2 bases, J shed 4 bases, and the junction held 8 bases outside the gene matches. The CDR3: CASSLWDSKTGANVLTF. CDR3 bases: TGTGCCAGCAGCTTATGGGACAGCAAAACGGGGGCCAACGTCCTGACTTTC.

The chain has TRBV24-1 and TRBJ2-3; 15 nucleotides agree with TRBD2. The CDR3 is made up of 19 amino acids. Looked up from germline, CDR1 is KGHDR and CDR2 is SFDVKD. V was clipped by 4 bases and J by 2 bases; unmatched bases: 9. DNA of the CDR3: TGTGCCACCAGTGACCGGACTAGCGGGAGGGCCCTCGTCACAGATACGCAGTATTTT. This encodes CATSDRTSGRALVTDTQYF.